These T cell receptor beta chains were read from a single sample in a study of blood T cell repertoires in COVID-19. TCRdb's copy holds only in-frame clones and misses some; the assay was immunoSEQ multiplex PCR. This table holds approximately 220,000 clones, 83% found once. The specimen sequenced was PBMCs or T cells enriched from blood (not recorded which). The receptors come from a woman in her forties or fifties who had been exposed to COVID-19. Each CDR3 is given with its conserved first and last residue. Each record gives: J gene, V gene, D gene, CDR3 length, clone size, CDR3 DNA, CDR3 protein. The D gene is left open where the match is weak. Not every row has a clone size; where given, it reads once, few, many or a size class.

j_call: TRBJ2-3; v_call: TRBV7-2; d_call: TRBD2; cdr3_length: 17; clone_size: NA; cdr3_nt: TGTGCCAGCAGCTTACTAGCGGGGCTCCTAAACACAGATACGCAGTATTTT; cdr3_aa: CASSLLAGLLNTDTQYF
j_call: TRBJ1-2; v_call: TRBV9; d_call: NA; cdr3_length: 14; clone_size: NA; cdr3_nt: TGTGCCAGCAGCGTAGGTACAGGGAAGTATGGCTACACCTTC; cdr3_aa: CASSVGTGKYGYTF
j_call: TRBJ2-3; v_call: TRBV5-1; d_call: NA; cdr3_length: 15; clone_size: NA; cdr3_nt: TGCGCCAGCAGCTTGATGGGGGGGCAGACAGATACGCAGTATTTT; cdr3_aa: CASSLMGGQTDTQYF
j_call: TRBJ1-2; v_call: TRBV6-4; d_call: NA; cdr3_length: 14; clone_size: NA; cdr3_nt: TGTGCCAGCAGTGACTCAAGGAGGGGTGATGGCTACACCTTC; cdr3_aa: CASSDSRRGDGYTF
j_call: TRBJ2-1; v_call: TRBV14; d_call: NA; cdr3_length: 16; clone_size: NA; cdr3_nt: TGTGCCAGCAGCCTCGAAATTGGAGAGGGTATCAATGAGCAGTTCTTC; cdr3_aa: CASSLEIGEGINEQFF
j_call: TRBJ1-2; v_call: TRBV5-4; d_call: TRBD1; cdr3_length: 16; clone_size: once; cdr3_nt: TGTGCCAGCAGCTCCTTTACGACAGGGACTAACTATGGCTACACCTTC; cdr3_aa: CASSSFTTGTNYGYTF
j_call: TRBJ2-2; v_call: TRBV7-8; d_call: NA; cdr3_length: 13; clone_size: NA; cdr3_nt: TGTGCCAGCAGCTTTCGGGGAGCCGGGGAGCTGTTTTTT; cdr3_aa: CASSFRGAGELFF
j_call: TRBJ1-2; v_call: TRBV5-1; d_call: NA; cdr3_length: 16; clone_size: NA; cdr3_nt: TGCGCCAGCAGCAAAGATGAGGGTACATCTAACTATGGCTACACCTTC; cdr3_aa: CASSKDEGTSNYGYTF
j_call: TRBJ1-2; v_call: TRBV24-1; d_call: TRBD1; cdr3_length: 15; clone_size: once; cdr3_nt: TGTGCCACCAGTGACCCGACAGGGGCTAACTATGGCTACACCTTC; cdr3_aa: CATSDPTGANYGYTF
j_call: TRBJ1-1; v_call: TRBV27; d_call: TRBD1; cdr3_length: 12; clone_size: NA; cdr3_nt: TGTGCCAGCAGGCGGGACAGCACTGAAGCTTTCTTT; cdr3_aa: CASRRDSTEAFF
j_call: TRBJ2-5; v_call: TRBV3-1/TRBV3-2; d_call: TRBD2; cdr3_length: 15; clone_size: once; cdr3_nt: TGTGCCAGCAGCCAGACCCGGGGGGGCGGGGAGACCCAGTACTTC; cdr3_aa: CASSQTRGGGETQYF
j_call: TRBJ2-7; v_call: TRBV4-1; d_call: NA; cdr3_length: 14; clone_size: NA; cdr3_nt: TGCGCCAGCAGCCAAGCGAGGGTAACTGACGAGCAGTACTTC; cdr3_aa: CASSQARVTDEQYF
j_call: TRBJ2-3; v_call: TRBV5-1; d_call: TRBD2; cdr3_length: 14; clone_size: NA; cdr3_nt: TGCGCCAGCAGCCCCGGGACTACTGGGGATACGCAGTATTTT; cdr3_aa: CASSPGTTGDTQYF
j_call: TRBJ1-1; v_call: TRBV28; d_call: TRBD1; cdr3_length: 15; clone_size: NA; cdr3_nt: TGTGCCAGCAGTACCACAGGGGGGGGAAGAACTGAAGCTTTCTTT; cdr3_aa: CASSTTGGGRTEAFF
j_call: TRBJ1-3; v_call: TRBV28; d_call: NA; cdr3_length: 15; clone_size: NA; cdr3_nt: TGTGCCAGCTCTCAACCGGGGACACGGTCGAACACCATATATTTT; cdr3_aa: CASSQPGTRSNTIYF
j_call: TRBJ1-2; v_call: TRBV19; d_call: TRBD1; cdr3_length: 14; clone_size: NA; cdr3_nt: TGTGCCAGTAAGGCAGGGGGCTTTAACTATGGCTACACCTTC; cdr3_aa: CASKAGGFNYGYTF
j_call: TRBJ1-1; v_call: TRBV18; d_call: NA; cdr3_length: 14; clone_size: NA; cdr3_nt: TGTGCCAGCTACCGAAAGGGGTCCCACACTGAAGCTTTCTTT; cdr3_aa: CASYRKGSHTEAFF
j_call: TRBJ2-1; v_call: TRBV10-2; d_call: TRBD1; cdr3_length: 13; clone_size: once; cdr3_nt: TGCGCCAGCAGAATGACAGGGTTGTATGAGCAGTTCTTC; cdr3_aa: CASRMTGLYEQFF
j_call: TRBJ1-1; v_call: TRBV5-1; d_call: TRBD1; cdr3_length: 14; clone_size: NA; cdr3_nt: TGCGCCAGCAGCTTCGGGCAGGGGGGCACTGAAGCTTTCTTT; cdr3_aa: CASSFGQGGTEAFF
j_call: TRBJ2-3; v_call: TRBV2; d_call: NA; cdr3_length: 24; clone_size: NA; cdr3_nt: TGTGCCAGCAGTGGTTATAGGGGCGCGACCTTAGGAGTACCGACCACCCGTGACACAGATACGCAGTATTTT; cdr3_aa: CASSGYRGATLGVPTTRDTDTQYF
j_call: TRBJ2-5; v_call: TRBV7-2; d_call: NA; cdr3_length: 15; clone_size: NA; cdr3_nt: TGTGCCAGCAGCTTAGGAGGAGGGGCCCAAGAGACCCAGTACTTC; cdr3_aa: CASSLGGGAQETQYF
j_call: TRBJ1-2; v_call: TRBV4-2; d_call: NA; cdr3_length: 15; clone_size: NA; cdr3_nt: TGTGCCAGCAGCCAGACAAGTGGTCTCGAGGGTGGCTACACCTTC; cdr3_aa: CASSQTSGLEGGYTF
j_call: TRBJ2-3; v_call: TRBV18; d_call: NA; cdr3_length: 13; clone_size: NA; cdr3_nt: TGTGCCAGCTCAACGAGAGACACAGATACGCAGTATTTT; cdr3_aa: CASSTRDTDTQYF
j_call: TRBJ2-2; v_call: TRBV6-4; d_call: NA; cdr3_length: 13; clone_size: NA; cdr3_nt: TGTGCCAGCAGTCCCCGGGAAGACGGGGAGCTGTTTTTT; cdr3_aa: CASSPREDGELFF
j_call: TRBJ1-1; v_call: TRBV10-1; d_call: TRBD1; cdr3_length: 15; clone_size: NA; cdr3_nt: TGCGCCAGCAGTGCCCGGGACAGGGGGCACACTGAAGCTTTCTTT; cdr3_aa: CASSARDRGHTEAFF
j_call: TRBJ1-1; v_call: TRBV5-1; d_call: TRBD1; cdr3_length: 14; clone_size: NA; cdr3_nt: TGCGCCAGCAGCGAGGGACAGGGGGCATGGGAAGCTTTCTTT; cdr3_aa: CASSEGQGAWEAFF
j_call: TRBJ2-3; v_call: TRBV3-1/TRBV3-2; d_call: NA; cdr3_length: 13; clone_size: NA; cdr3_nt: TGTGCCAGCAGCCCGTCCCGGGAAGATACGCAGTATTTT; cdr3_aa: CASSPSREDTQYF
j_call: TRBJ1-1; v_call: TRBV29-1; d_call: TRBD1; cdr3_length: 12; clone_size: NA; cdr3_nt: TGCAGCGTTGAGGGACAGGGGGTTAAAGCTTTCTTT; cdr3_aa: CSVEGQGVKAFF
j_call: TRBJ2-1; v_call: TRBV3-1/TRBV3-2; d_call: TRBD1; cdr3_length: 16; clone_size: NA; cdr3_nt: TGTGCCAGCAGCCTGAGGAAAGGGACAGGGCCCAATGAGCAGTTCTTC; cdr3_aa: CASSLRKGTGPNEQFF
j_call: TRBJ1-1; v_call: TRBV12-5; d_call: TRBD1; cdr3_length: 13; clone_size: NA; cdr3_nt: TGTGCTAGTGCCATAGGACAGGTGGGGACGGCTTTCTTT; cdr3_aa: CASAIGQVGTAFF
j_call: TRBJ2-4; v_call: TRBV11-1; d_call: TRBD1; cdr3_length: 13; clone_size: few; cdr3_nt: TGTGCCAGCAGCTCCCGACAGGGTGACATTCAGTACTTC; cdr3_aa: CASSSRQGDIQYF
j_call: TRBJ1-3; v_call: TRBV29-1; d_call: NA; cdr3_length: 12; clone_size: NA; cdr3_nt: TGCAGCGCTGGACATGGTGAAAACACCATATATTTT; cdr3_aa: CSAGHGENTIYF
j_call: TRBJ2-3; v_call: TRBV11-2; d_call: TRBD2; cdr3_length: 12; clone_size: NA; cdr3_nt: TGTGCCAGCAGCTCCTCAGCGGGGCTTCAATATTTT; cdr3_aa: CASSSSAGLQYF
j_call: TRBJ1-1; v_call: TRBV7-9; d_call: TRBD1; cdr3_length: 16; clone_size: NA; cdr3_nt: TGTGCCAGCAGCCCACCAGGGGACAGTCTGAACACTGAAGCTTTCTTT; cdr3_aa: CASSPPGDSLNTEAFF
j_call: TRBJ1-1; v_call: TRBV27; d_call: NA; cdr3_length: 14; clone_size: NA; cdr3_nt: TGTGCCAGCAGTTTATCGGTGGCTGACACTGAAGCTTTCTTT; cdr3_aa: CASSLSVADTEAFF
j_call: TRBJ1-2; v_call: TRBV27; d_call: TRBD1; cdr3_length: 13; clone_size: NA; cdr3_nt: TGTGCCAGCAGGGAACGCAGGGGGGAGGGCTACACCTTC; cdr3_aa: CASRERRGEGYTF
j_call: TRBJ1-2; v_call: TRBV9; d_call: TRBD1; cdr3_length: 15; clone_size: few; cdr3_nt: TGTGCCAGCAGCGTCGCCGCCGGGACAGGGGATGGCTACACCTTC; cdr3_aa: CASSVAAGTGDGYTF
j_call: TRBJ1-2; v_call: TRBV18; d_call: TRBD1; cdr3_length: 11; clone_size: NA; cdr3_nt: TGTGCCAGCTCACCGGGACAGTCCTACACCTTC; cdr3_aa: CASSPGQSYTF
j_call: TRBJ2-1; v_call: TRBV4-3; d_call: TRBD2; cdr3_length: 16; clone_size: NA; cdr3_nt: TGCGCCAGCAGCCAAGATACAGCGGGGGGATACAATGAGCAGTTCTTC; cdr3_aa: CASSQDTAGGYNEQFF
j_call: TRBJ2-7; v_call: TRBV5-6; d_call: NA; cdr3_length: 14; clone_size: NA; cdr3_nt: TGTGCCAGCAGCTCCGCCGGGGTCTCCTACGAGCAGTACTTC; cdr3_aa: CASSSAGVSYEQYF
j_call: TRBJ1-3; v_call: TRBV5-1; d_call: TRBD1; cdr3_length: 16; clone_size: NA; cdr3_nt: TGCGCCAGCAGCTTGGCCCCGGACAGGGGAAGGCACACCATATATTTT; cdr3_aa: CASSLAPDRGRHTIYF
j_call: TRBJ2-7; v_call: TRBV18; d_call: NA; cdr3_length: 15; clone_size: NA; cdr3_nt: TGTGCCAGCTCTAAATCGGGTAGTTTGGTCTACGAGCAGTACTTC; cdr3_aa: CASSKSGSLVYEQYF
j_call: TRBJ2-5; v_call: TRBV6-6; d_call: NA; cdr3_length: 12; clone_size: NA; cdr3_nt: TGTGCCAGCAGTTACAACAAAGAGACCCAGTACTTC; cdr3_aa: CASSYNKETQYF
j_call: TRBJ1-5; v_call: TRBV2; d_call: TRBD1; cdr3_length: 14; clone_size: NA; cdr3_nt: TGTGCCAGCAGCCTTGACAGGGTAAATCAGCCCCAGCATTTT; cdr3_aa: CASSLDRVNQPQHF
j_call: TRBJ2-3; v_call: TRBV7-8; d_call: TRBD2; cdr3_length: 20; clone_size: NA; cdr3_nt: TGTGCCAGCAGCTTTGCCCCCCGGGGAGGGGCGGATTTTGTTGCAGATACGCAGTATTTT; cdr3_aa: CASSFAPRGGADFVADTQYF
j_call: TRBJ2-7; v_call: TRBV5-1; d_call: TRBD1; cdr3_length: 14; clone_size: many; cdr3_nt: TGCGCCAGCAGGAGGACAGGGGAAATCTACGAGCAGTACTTC; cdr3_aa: CASRRTGEIYEQYF
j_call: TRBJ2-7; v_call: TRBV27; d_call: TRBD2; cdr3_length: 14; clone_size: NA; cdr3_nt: TGTGCCAGCAGTATAGTCGGGGGGGCCTACGAGCAGTACTTC; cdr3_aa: CASSIVGGAYEQYF
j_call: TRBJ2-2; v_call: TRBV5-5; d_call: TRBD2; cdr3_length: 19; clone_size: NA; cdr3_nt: TGTGCCAGCAGCTTGTGGTCTAGCGGGGTGACTACCTACACCGGGGAGCTGTTTTTT; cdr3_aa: CASSLWSSGVTTYTGELFF
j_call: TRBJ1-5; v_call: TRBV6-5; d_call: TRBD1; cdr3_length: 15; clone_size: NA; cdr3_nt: TGTGCCAGCAGTTCGGACAGGGGGCCCAATCAGCCCCAGCATTTT; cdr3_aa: CASSSDRGPNQPQHF
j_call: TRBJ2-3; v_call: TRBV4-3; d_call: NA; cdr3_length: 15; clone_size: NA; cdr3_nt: TGCGCCAGCAGCCAAGATGGTGGGGGGACAGATACGCAGTATTTT; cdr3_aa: CASSQDGGGTDTQYF